This record concerns one T cell receptor beta chain sequence. This entry comes from a study of blood T cell repertoires in COVID-19. Study-level background: Samples of COVID-19 (acute and convalescent) were obtained from the United States, Italy and Spain. The analysed material was cDNA or gDNA that came from T cells, B-cell-depleted T cells, or PBMCs.

Authors' data handling: Nucleated cell number was recorded as an estimate derived from reference gene primer amplification. TCRdb keeps only in-frame clones here, not all; method: immunoSEQ multiplex PCR. D and trimming come from the DNA, and the V and J calls and clone size come from that table. In the table there are fewer than 350,000 clones, over 75% of which are singletons. The CDR3 is 16 amino acids. V was clipped by 7 bases and J by 0 bases, with 18 bases between them. The germline V gene encodes CDR1 SNHLY and CDR2 FYNNEI. Input material: peripheral blood. The chain is built from TRBV2 and TRBJ1-2; D perhaps matches TRBD1 (5 bases). The clonotype was recovered from a human donor in a cohort sampled during active COVID-19. CDR3 in amino acids: CASIRGSFSSNYGYTF. DNA for the CDR3: TGTGCCAGCATTAGGGGCTCGTTTAGTTCTAACTATGGCTACACCTTC.